The subject of this entry is one TCR beta chain. Trimming stripped 5 bases from V and 2 bases from J, with 12 bases between. There are 14 residues in the CDR3. In germline, CDR1 is MDHEN, CDR2 SYDVKM. The protocol was immunoSEQ multiplex PCR, while the TCRdb copy is restricted to in-frame clones and leaves out a portion. The data show roughly 100,000 clones, 75% to 95% seen once. The data were taken from a study of T cell responses to AZD1222 COVID-19 vaccine. Study overall: The analysis combined second doses at about 4 or about 12 weeks.

The sequencing here drew on peripheral blood, taken on day 0 of AZD1222 vaccination. The sequence derives from an adult in good health. The V gene is TRBV28, the J gene TRBJ1-2; tentative D call: TRBD1 (6 bases). In DNA form, the CDR3 reads TGTGCCAGCAGTCCGACGACAGGAAACTATGGCTACACCTTC. Protein: CASSPTTGNYGYTF.